A selection of T cell receptor beta chains follows, all from one sample in a study of shared clonotypes between healthy human individuals. Sequenced by immunoSEQ multiplex PCR; TCRdb stores in-frame clones only, minus some. The sample consists of 300,000 to 400,000 clones, roughly 84% of them appearing once. Sequenced: memory CD8+ T cells sorted from blood. These TCRs come from a man younger than 35 in good health. The CDR3 runs from the conserved cysteine through the conserved F or W. The D gene is left open where the match is weak. Expanded clones are given a class, and other clones once, few, many or no size at all.

>TRBV27|TRBJ2-1|TRBD1|NA|13
CASSGQDYNEQFF
TGTGCCAGTTCAGGACAGGATTACAATGAGCAGTTCTTC
>TRBV6-1|TRBJ1-2|NA|NA|14
CASSEVWAIYGYTF
TGTGCCAGCAGTGAAGTCTGGGCAATATATGGCTACACCTTC
>TRBV2|TRBJ2-7|TRBD1|NA|16
CASSEFRTGPSYEQYF
TGTGCCAGCAGTGAATTCCGGACAGGGCCCTCCTACGAGCAGTACTTC
>TRBV6-6|TRBJ2-1|NA|few|13
CASSYQVHNEQFF
TGTGCCAGCAGTTATCAGGTGCACAATGAGCAGTTCTTC
>TRBV5-6|TRBJ1-1|NA|NA|15
CASSQPDWGNTEAFF
TGTGCCAGCAGCCAACCCGATTGGGGAAACACTGAAGCTTTCTTT
>TRBV19|TRBJ2-7|TRBD1|NA|15
CASSYGTGKAYEQYF
TGTGCCAGTAGCTACGGGACAGGGAAGGCCTACGAGCAGTACTTC
>TRBV6-1|TRBJ2-7|NA|once|13
CASSEDESYEQYF
TGTGCCAGCAGTGAAGATGAGTCCTACGAGCAGTACTTC
>TRBV11-2|TRBJ1-1|TRBD1|NA|16
CASSLGPGGLNTEAFF
TGTGCCAGCAGCTTAGGGCCAGGGGGTCTGAACACTGAAGCTTTCTTT
>TRBV9|TRBJ2-7|TRBD2|NA|14
CASSVGGGLYEQYF
TGTGCCAGCAGCGTCGGGGGGGGACTCTACGAGCAGTACTTC
>TRBV10-3|TRBJ1-2|NA|once|16
CAISGLVRGLVGGYTF
TGTGCCATCAGCGGGCTGGTGCGGGGTCTGGTCGGCGGCTACACCTTC
>TRBV7-9|TRBJ2-3|NA|NA|14
CASSLVQGAYTQYF
TGTGCCAGCAGCTTAGTACAGGGAGCCTATACGCAGTATTTT
>TRBV11-2|TRBJ2-5|NA|NA|13
CASSPGPRETQYF
TGTGCCAGCAGCCCGGGGCCAAGGGAGACCCAGTACTTC
>TRBV4-1|TRBJ2-7|TRBD2|NA|13
CASSHAGGLEQYF
TGCGCCAGCAGCCACGCGGGAGGGCTCGAGCAGTACTTC
>TRBV6-5|TRBJ2-7|NA|NA|13
CASSYSGVSEQYF
TGTGCCAGCAGTTACTCGGGGGTTTCCGAGCAGTACTTC
>TRBV11-2|TRBJ2-7|NA|NA|15
CASSSLRGRTYEQYF
TGTGCCAGCAGCTCCCTCAGGGGTAGGACCTACGAGCAGTACTTC
>TRBV14|TRBJ2-5|TRBD1|NA|16
CASSQGGQIFFETQYF
TGTGCCAGCAGCCAAGGGGGACAGATCTTTTTTGAGACCCAGTACTTC
>TRBV4-2|TRBJ1-2|TRBD1|once|15
CASSQESQGAEGYTF
TGTGCCAGCAGCCAAGAATCACAGGGGGCGGAAGGCTACACCTTC
>TRBV27|TRBJ1-2|NA|NA|11
CASRGGGGYTF
TGTGCCAGCAGAGGCGGGGGTGGCTACACCTTC
>TRBV7-3|TRBJ2-5|NA|NA|12
CASSLIGETQYF
TGTGCCAGCAGCTTAATAGGGGAGACCCAGTACTTC
>TRBV5-1|TRBJ2-1|NA|once|16
CASSDLTGRAYNEQFF
TGCGCCAGCAGCGACCTCACAGGGAGGGCCTACAATGAGCAGTTCTTC
>TRBV4-2|TRBJ1-1|NA|NA|13
CASSQVGGTEAFF
TGTGCCAGCAGCCAAGTAGGGGGCACTGAAGCTTTCTTT
>TRBV9|TRBJ2-5|TRBD2|NA|17
CASSVFGTSGRKETQYF
TGTGCCAGCAGCGTTTTTGGGACTAGCGGGAGGAAAGAGACCCAGTACTTC
>TRBV28|TRBJ2-7|TRBD1|NA|16
CASSITGAPNSYEQYF
TGTGCCAGCAGTATCACAGGGGCCCCGAATAGCTACGAGCAGTACTTC
>TRBV27|TRBJ1-4|NA|NA|11
CASRGEEKLFF
TGTGCCAGCAGGGGAGAGGAAAAACTGTTTTTT
>TRBV4-1|TRBJ2-3|NA|NA|13
CASSQVAQDTQYF
TGCGCCAGCAGCCAAGTCGCTCAGGATACGCAGTATTTT
>TRBV6-5|TRBJ1-1|NA|NA|14
CASSYQGLGTEAFF
TGTGCCAGCAGTTACCAGGGATTAGGCACTGAAGCTTTCTTT
>TRBV2|TRBJ2-7|NA|NA|13
CASGGDSRPEQYF
TGTGCCAGCGGGGGGGACAGCCGACCCGAGCAGTACTTC
>TRBV6-5|TRBJ1-1|NA|NA|15
CASGRGGSRNTEAFF
TGTGCCAGCGGACGGGGGGGTTCGAGGAACACTGAAGCTTTCTTT
>TRBV6-5|TRBJ2-7|NA|NA|13
CASSYGRIYEQYF
TGTGCCAGCAGTTACGGGCGCATCTACGAGCAGTACTTC
>TRBV30|TRBJ1-1|NA|few|13
CAWNVDSRVEAFF
TGTGCCTGGAACGTCGACAGTCGGGTTGAAGCTTTCTTT
>TRBV5-1|TRBJ2-2|NA|NA|13
CASTNRDVGELFF
TGCGCCAGCACCAACCGGGACGTCGGGGAGCTGTTTTTT
>TRBV7-9|TRBJ2-7|NA|few|15
CASSLVTEGFYEQYF
TGTGCCAGCAGCTTAGTTACTGAGGGATTCTACGAGCAGTACTTC
>TRBV15|TRBJ2-2|NA|NA|12
CATSREWGELFF
TGTGCCACCAGCAGAGAGTGGGGGGAGCTGTTTTTT
>TRBV5-1|TRBJ2-7|NA|NA|13
CASSFTGNYEQYF
TGCGCCAGCAGCTTTACAGGGAACTACGAGCAGTACTTC
>TRBV6-5|TRBJ1-1|TRBD1|NA|13
CASKGQGNTEAFF
TGTGCCAGCAAGGGACAGGGGAACACTGAAGCTTTCTTT
>TRBV5-4|TRBJ2-7|TRBD1|NA|13
CASSLQGAYEQYF
TGTGCCAGCAGCTTACAGGGGGCTTACGAGCAGTACTTC
>TRBV18|TRBJ2-1|NA|NA|13
CASSPTGVNEQFF
TGTGCCAGCTCACCAACAGGCGTCAATGAGCAGTTCTTC
>TRBV7-3|TRBJ1-1|NA|NA|13
CASSFESGTEAFF
TGTGCCAGCAGCTTTGAGTCTGGCACTGAAGCTTTCTTT
>TRBV6-5|TRBJ1-2|TRBD1|NA|15
CASSDFPTGGLSYTF
TGTGCCAGCAGTGACTTCCCGACAGGGGGTCTGAGCTACACCTTC
>TRBV5-4|TRBJ2-2|NA|NA|13
CASSLTGSGELFF
TGTGCCAGCAGCCTTACAGGCTCCGGGGAGCTGTTTTTT
>TRBV6-5|TRBJ2-1|NA|NA|11
CASSFALEQFF
TGTGCCAGCAGTTTCGCTCTTGAGCAGTTCTTC
>TRBV27|TRBJ2-2|NA|NA|12
CASSYNTGELFF
TGTGCCAGCAGTTATAACACCGGGGAGCTGTTTTTT
>TRBV10-3|TRBJ1-1|TRBD1|NA|17
CAISEYPRGRVGTEAFF
TGTGCCATCAGTGAGTATCCCAGGGGGCGGGTTGGCACTGAAGCTTTCTTT
>TRBV27|TRBJ2-7|NA|NA|16
CASSPSAGQKAYEQYF
TGTGCCAGCAGTCCCTCCGCGGGACAGAAAGCCTACGAGCAGTACTTC